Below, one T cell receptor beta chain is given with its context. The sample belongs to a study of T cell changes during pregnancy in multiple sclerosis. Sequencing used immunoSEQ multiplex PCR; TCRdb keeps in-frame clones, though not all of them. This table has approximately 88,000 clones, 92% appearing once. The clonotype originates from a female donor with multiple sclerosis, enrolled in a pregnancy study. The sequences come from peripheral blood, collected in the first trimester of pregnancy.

The CDR3 loop is CASRGTSEGYEQYF. DNA for the CDR3: TGCGCCAGCAGAGGGACTAGCGAGGGCTACGAGCAGTACTTC. The chain has TRBV5-1 and TRBJ2-7; TRBD2 aligns across 10 bases. The trim removed 5 bases at V and 3 bases at J, leaving 5 bases unmatched. The V gene's germline CDR1 is SGHRS and CDR2 YFSETQ. There are 14 residues in the CDR3.